This entry is about one T cell receptor (beta chain). What it binds is not known. The V and J ends lost 0 bases and 1 base respectively, with 17 bases between them. Germline V gene sequence: CDR1 DFQATT, CDR2 SNEGSKA (reference sequence). This CDR3 has 17 residues. This specimen belongs to a study of T cells in Graves' hyperthyroidism and ophthalmopathy. Study context: It was at initial diagnosis, before any treatment, that peripheral blood was collected. Notes on the study in general: Ophthalmopathy was told apart from stable hyperthyroidism by a 13 V-J model. The model forecast ophthalmopathy, anticipating it by a median around 6.5 months before onset.

The PBMCs had their origin in 8.5 to 10 ml of fresh peripheral blood. Template material for amplifying TCR beta CDR3 regions consisted of RNA transcripts. During a first-round RT-PCR of the TCR CDR3, the HTBI primer set was used. TCRdb re-called the multiplex PCR reads with MiXCR, one entry per CDR3 protein. The table lists about 600,000 distinct CDR3 sequences, roughly 15% of them singletons. This receptor was identified in a woman in her 50s with Graves' ophthalmopathy. The sequencing input was blood. The chain uses TRBV20-1 and TRBJ2-3; D uncertain. Here the CDR3 reads CSARDRARSKGTDTQYF. CDR3 DNA: TGCAGTGCTAGAGATAGAGCTAGATCTAAGGGCACAGATACGCAGTATTTT.